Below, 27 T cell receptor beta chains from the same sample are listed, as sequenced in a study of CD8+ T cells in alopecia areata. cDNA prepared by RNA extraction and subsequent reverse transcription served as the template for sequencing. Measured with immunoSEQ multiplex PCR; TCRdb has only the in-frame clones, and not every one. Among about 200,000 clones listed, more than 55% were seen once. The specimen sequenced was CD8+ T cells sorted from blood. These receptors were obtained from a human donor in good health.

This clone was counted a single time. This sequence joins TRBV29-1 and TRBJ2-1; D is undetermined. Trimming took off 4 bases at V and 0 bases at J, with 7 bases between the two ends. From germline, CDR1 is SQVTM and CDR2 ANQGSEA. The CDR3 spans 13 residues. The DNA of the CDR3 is TGCAGCGTTGTCGCAGCCTCCTACAATGAGCAGTTCTTC. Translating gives CSVVAASYNEQFF.

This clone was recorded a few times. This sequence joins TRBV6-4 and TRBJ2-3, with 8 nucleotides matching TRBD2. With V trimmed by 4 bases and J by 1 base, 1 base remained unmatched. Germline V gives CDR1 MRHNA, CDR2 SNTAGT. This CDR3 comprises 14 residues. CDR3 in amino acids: CASSVSGGTDTQYF. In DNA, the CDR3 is TGTGCCAGCAGTGTTAGCGGGGGCACAGATACGCAGTATTTT.

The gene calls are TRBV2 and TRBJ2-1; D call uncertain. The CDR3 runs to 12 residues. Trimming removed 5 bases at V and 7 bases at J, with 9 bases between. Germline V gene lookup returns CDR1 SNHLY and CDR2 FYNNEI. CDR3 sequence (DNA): TGTGCCAGCAGTCCACCCTTTAATGAGCAGTTCTTC. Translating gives CASSPPFNEQFF.

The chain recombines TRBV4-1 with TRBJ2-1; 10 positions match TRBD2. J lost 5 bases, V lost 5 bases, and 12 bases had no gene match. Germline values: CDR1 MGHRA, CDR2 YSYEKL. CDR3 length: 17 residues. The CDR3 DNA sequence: TGCGCCAGCAGCGGACGTCCCACTAGCGGGACCAACAATGAGCAGTTCTTC. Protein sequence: CASSGRPTSGTNNEQFF.

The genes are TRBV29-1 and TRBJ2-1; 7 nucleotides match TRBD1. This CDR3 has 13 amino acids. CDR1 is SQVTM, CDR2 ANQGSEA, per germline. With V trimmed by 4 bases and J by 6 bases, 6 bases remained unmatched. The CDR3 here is CSVVARGSNEQFF. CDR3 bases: TGCAGCGTTGTCGCCAGGGGGAGCAATGAGCAGTTCTTC.

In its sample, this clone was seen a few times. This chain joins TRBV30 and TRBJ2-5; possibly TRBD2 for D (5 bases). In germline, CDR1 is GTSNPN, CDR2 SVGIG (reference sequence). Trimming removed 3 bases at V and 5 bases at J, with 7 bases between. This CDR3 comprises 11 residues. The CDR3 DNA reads TGTGCCTGGAGGGGAGCGGAGACCCAGTACTTC. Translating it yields CAWRGAETQYF.

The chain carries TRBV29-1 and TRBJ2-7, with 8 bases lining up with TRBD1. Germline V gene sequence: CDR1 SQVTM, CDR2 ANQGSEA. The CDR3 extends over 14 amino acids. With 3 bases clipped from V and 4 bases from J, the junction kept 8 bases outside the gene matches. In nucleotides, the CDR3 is TGCAGCGTTGAGGAGGGGACAGGCGAGTACGAGCAGTACTTC. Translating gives CSVEEGTGEYEQYF.

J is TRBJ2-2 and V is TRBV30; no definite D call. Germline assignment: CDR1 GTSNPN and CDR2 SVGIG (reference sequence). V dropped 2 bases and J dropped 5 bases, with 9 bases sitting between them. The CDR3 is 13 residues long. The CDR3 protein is CAWSHINTGELFF. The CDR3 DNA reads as TGTGCCTGGAGTCACATAAATACCGGGGAGCTGTTTTTT.

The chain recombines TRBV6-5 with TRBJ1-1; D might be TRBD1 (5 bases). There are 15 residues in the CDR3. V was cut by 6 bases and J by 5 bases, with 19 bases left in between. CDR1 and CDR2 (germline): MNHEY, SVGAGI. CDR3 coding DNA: TGTGCCAGCAGGGAAACCCCCGATGGGGGGACTGAAGCTTTCTTT. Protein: CASRETPDGGTEAFF.

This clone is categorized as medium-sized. In nucleotides, the CDR3 is TGTGCCAGTAGTATTGAAGGGGAACCCTACAATGAGCAGTTCTTC. Translation: CASSIEGEPYNEQFF. This chain uses TRBV19 with TRBJ2-1; maybe TRBD1 (5 bases). CDR1 and CDR2 from the germline V gene are LNHDA and SQIVND (reference sequence). V shed 3 bases and J shed 2 bases, with 11 bases lying between them. The CDR3 is 15 amino acids.

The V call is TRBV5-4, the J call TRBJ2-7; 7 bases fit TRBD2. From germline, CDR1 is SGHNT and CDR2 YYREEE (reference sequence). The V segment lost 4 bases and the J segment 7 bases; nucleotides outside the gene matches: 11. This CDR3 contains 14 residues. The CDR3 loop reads CASSISGAPLEQYF. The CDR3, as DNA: TGTGCCAGCAGCATAAGCGGGGCCCCGTTGGAGCAGTACTTC.

For the CDR3, the DNA is TGTGCCAGCTCTGAAGGAGGGAACCCTCAAGAGACCCAGTACTTC. Translating it yields CASSEGGNPQETQYF. The chain is built from TRBV9 and TRBJ2-5; maybe TRBD2 (6 bases). The CDR3 spans 15 residues. Trimming removed 7 bases at V and 2 bases at J, with 18 bases between. Looked up from germline, CDR1 is SGDLS and CDR2 is YYNGEE.

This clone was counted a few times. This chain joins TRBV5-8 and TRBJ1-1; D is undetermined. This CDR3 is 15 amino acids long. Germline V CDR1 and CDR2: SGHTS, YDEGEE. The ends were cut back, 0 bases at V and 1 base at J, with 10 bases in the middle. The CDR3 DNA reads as TGTGCCAGCAGCTTGGGGTCAGAAGCGAACACTGAAGCTTTCTTT. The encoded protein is CASSLGSEANTEAFF.

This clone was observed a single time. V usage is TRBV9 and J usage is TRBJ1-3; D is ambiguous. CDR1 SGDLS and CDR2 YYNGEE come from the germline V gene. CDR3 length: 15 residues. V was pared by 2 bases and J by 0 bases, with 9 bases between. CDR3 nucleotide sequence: TGTGCCAGCAGCGTTCGTAGGGACTCTGGAAACACCATATATTTT. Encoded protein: CASSVRRDSGNTIYF.

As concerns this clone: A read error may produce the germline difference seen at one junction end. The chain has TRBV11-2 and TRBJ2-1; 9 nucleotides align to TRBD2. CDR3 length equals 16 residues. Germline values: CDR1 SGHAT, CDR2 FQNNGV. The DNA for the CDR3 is TGTGCCAGCACCTTAAGGCGGGGGGGCGTCTACAATGAGCAGTTCTTC. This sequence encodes CASTLRRGGVYNEQFF.

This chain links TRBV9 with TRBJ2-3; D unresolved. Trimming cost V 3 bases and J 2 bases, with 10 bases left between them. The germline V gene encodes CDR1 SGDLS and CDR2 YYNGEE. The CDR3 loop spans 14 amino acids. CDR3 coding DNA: TGTGCCAGCAGCGGAAGTAAATCCACAGATACGCAGTATTTT. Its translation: CASSGSKSTDTQYF.

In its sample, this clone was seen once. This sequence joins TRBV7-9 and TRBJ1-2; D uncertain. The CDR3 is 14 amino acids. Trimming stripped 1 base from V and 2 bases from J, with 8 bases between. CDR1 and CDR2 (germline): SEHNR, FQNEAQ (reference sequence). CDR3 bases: TGTGCCAGCAGCTTAGGGGGAACAAACTATGGCTACACCTTC. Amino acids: CASSLGGTNYGYTF.

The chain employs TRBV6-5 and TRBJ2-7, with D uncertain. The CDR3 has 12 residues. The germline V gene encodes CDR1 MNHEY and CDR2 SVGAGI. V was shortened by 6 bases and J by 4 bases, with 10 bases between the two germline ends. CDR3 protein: CASSPGLYEQYF. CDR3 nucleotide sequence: TGTGCCAGCAGCCCCGGGTTGTACGAGCAGTACTTC.

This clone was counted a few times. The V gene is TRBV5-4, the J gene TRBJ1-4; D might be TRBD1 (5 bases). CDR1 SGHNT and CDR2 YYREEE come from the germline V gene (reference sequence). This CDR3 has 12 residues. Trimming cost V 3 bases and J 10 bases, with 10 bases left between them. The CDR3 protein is CASSSGGVKLFF. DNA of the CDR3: TGTGCCAGCAGCTCCGGGGGAGTAAAACTGTTTTTT.

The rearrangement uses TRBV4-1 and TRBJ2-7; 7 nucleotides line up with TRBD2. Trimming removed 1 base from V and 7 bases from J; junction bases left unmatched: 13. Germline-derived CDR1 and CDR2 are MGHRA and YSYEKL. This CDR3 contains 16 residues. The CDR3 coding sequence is TGCGCCAGCAGCCAAGGAGGCAGGGACCCCGGGGGGGAGCAGTACTTC. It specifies CASSQGGRDPGGEQYF.

The CDR3 nucleotides read TGTGCTAGTGGTTTGGGGACAGGGACCTACGAGCAGTACTTC. This translates into CASGLGTGTYEQYF. V usage is TRBV12-5 and J usage is TRBJ2-7; 8 positions agree with TRBD1. V lost 1 base to trimming and J lost 2 bases; unmatched junction nucleotides: 1. The CDR3 is 14 residues long. Germline values: CDR1 LGHNT, CDR2 FRNRAP.

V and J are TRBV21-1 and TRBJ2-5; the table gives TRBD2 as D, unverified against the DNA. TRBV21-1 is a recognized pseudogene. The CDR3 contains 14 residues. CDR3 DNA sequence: TGTGCCAGCTTGTCGGGACTAGGTGGAGAGACCCAGTACTTC. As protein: CASLSGLGGETQYF.

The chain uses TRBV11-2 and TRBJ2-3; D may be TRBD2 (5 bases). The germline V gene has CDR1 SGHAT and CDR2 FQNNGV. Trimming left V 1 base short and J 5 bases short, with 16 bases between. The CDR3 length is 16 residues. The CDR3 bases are TGTGCCAGCAGCTTAGGGACTCACTACCTCGGAGATACGCAGTATTTT. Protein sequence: CASSLGTHYLGDTQYF.

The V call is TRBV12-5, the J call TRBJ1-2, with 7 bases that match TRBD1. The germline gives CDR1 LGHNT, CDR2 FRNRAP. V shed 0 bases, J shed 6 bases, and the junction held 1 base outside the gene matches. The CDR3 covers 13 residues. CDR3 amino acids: CASGLVRGDGYTF. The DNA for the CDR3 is TGTGCTAGTGGTTTGGTCAGGGGGGATGGCTACACCTTC.

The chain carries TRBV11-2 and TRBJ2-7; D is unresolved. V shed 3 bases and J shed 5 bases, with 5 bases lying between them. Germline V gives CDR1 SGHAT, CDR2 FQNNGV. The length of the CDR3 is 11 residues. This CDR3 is CASSFGDEQYF. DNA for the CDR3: TGTGCCAGCAGCTTTGGGGACGAGCAGTACTTC.

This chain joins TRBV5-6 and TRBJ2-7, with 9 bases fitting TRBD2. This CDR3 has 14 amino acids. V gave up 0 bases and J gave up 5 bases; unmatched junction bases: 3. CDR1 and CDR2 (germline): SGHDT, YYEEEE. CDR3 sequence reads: CASSLGLAVHEQYF. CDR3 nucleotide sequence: TGTGCCAGCAGCTTGGGACTAGCGGTCCACGAGCAGTACTTC.

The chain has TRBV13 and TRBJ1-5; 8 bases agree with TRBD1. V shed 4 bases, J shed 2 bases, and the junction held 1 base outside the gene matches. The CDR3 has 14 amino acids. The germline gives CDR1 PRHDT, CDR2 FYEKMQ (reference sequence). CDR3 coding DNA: TGTGCCAGCAGCTCGACAGGGGGCAATCAGCCCCAGCATTTT. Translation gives CASSSTGGNQPQHF. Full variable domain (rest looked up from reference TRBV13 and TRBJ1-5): AAGVIQSPRHLIKEKRETATLKCYPIPRHDTVYWYQQGPGQDPQFLISFYEKMQSDKGSIPDRFSAQQFSDYHSELNMSSLELGDSALYFCASSSTGGNQPQHFGDGTRLSIL.